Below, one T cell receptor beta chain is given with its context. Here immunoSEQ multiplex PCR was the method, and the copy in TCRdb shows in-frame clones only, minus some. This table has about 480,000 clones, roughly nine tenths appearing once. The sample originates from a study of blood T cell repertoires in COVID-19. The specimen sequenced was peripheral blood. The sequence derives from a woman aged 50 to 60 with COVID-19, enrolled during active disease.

CDR3 nucleotides: TGCGCCAGCAGCCAAGAAGTATGGACAGGGAAGGGCACTGAAGCTTTCTTT. Its protein product is CASSQEVWTGKGTEAFF. The chain combines TRBV4-1 with TRBJ1-1; 8 bases map to TRBD1. Trimming cost V 0 bases and J 4 bases; bases outside gene matches: 10. CDR1 is MGHRA, CDR2 YSYEKL, per germline. The CDR3 runs 17 residues.